This T cell receptor beta chain came from a study of OX40 agonist ivuxolimab in advanced cancers. Study conclusions and caveats: Clonal expansion among partial responders at 0.1-3.0 mg/kg ranked near the lowest.

With 4 bases removed from V and 1 base from J, the gap between germline ends came to 23 bases. The length of the CDR3 is 18 residues. CDR1 SGHDT and CDR2 YYEEEE come from the germline V gene. The repertoire was sequenced with immunoSEQ multiplex PCR; TCRdb's copy has only in-frame clones and lacks some. The data hold roughly 45,000 clones, with approximately 81% observed a single time. This clone was counted once. Its antigen is as yet unknown. The material sequenced was CD4+ or CD8+ T cells sorted from blood, taken in a trial of the OX40 agonist ivuxolimab. The sequence was obtained from an adult with an advanced solid tumor such as melanoma, head and neck, liver or kidney cancer. V is TRBV5-6 and J is TRBJ1-1, with D hard to call. CDR3 bases: TGTGCCAGCAGCCCGTGGGGTGAACTGGTCCCCGCGAACACTGAAGCTTTCTTT. Residues: CASSPWGELVPANTEAFF.